This T cell receptor beta chain was identified in a study of cytomegalovirus exposure and HLA in healthy donors. About the research overall: Approximately 180 million T cells yielded around 100 million unique TCR beta sequences, as an earlier analysis found. Within an early data release were roughly 83 million unique TCRs drawn from HLA-typed donors.

Germline CDR1 reads LNHDA; CDR2 reads SQIVND (reference sequence). The CDR3 is 13 residues long. The V end was cut by 4 bases, the J end by 10 bases, with 11 bases between. Researchers ran the PCR with 60 Vbeta and 13 Jbeta primers. The method was immunoSEQ multiplex PCR; TCRdb's version includes in-frame clones alone and lacks a portion of them. The specimen's table records fewer than 100,000 clones. The sequenced sample was PBMCs. This sequence was found in a man aged 50 or older in good health and CMV-seronegative. The chain uses TRBV19 and TRBJ1-6, with a possible D match to TRBD1 (5 bases). The DNA of the CDR3 is TGTGCCAGTAGTAAAGGGGTGGAATCACCCCTCCACTTT. It yields the protein CASSKGVESPLHF.